The 14 T cell receptor beta chains below come from one sample, sequenced in a study of OX40 agonist ivuxolimab in advanced cancers. The protocol used for the library was the immunoSEQ multiplex PCR assay. TCRdb mirrors the immuneACCESS table, restricted to in-frame sequences. Some clones are absent from its copies; in checked studies, under half trace to an unresolved V gene, and the reason for the others is unknown. This sample holds tens of thousands of clones; about 94% were observed only once. The ten top clones hold more than 15% of the sample. This specimen consisted of CD4+ or CD8+ T cells sorted from blood, obtained in a trial of the OX40 agonist ivuxolimab. The receptors shown here come from an adult with an advanced solid tumor such as melanoma, head and neck, liver or kidney cancer.

The chain carries TRBV16 and TRBJ2-1; no reliable D call. The germline V and J ends were trimmed by 2 bases and 3 bases, with 11 bases remaining between them. The CDR3 consists of 15 residues. The germline CDR1 and CDR2 sequences are KGHSY and FQNENV. As DNA, the CDR3 is TGTGCCAGCAGCCAAGTAGGCCCAGGCTACAATGAGCAGTTCTTC. Its translation: CASSQVGPGYNEQFF.

This chain joins TRBV10-1 and TRBJ2-1; 8 nucleotides align to TRBD1. V lost 1 base to trimming and J lost 0 bases; unmatched junction nucleotides: 5. The CDR3 contains 17 residues. Germline V gives CDR1 WNHNN, CDR2 SYGVQD (reference sequence). The CDR3 sequence: CASSEYDRGSSYNEQFF. CDR3 nucleotide sequence: TGCGCCAGCAGTGAGTACGACAGGGGCAGCTCCTACAATGAGCAGTTCTTC.

The J gene is TRBJ1-2, the V gene TRBV7-8; a possible D gene is TRBD1 (6 bases). From germline, CDR1 is SGHVS and CDR2 FQNEAQ. V was pared by 8 bases and J by 0 bases, with 13 bases between. This CDR3 is built from 14 residues. The CDR3 region is CASRRAGANYGYTF. In DNA form, the CDR3 reads TGTGCCAGCCGAAGAGCAGGGGCTAACTATGGCTACACCTTC.

V gene TRBV19 combines with J gene TRBJ2-7; possibly TRBD1 for D (5 bases). With 7 bases removed from V and 6 bases from J, the gap between germline ends came to 19 bases. The CDR3 consists of 14 residues. The germline V gene encodes CDR1 LNHDA and CDR2 SQIVND (reference sequence). The CDR3 region has the DNA TGTGCCAGTACCCCAGGGCAAGGGCAGGGCGAGCAGTACTTC. Protein: CASTPGQGQGEQYF.

The rearrangement links TRBV7-9 to TRBJ1-1, with unresolved D. The CDR3 contains 13 residues. Trimming pared 1 base from V and 1 base from J, leaving 4 bases between. Germline assignment: CDR1 SEHNR and CDR2 FQNEAQ (reference sequence). In DNA form, the CDR3 reads TGTGCCAGCAGCTTAGAGGGGAACACTGAAGCTTTCTTT. This encodes CASSLEGNTEAFF.

The chain employs TRBV4-3 and TRBJ2-7; TRBD2 aligns across 7 bases. CDR1 is LGHNA and CDR2 is YSLEER in the germline V gene. The V gene end was trimmed by 0 bases and the J gene end by 5 bases; junction bases not matched to a gene: 7. The CDR3 contains 15 residues. CDR3 nucleotides: TGCGCCAGCAGCCAAGATTGGCTTAGCGGGCACGAGCAGTACTTC. Translated: CASSQDWLSGHEQYF.

This CDR3 reads CASSWDRNTGELFF. The DNA of the CDR3 is TGTGCCAGCAGCTGGGACAGAAACACCGGGGAGCTGTTTTTT. This sequence joins TRBV5-6 and TRBJ2-2; 7 bases are a match to TRBD1. Germline CDR1 is SGHDT and CDR2 is YYEEEE. The CDR3 length is 14 residues. V gave up 3 bases and J gave up 2 bases; unmatched junction bases: 1.

The table lists this clone with a few counts. The CDR3: CASSSSGRAYEQYF. CDR3 coding DNA: TGTGCCAGCAGCTCGAGCGGGAGGGCCTACGAGCAGTACTTC. J is TRBJ2-7 and V is TRBV13, with 10 bases aligning to TRBD2. CDR1 and CDR2 (germline): PRHDT, FYEKMQ (reference sequence). CDR3 length equals 14 residues. V was pared by 4 bases and J by 2 bases, with 2 bases of the junction left unmatched.

The rearrangement uses TRBV9 and TRBJ1-6; 7 positions match TRBD1. Germline V gene sequence: CDR1 SGDLS, CDR2 YYNGEE. The V gene end was trimmed by 3 bases and the J gene end by 5 bases; junction bases not matched to a gene: 5. The CDR3 totals 15 residues. The CDR3: CASSATGTDNSPLHF. The CDR3, as DNA: TGTGCCAGCAGCGCTACAGGGACAGATAATTCACCCCTCCACTTT.

This rearrangement joins TRBV25-1 to TRBJ1-1; the D gene is possibly TRBD1 (6 bases). The V gene's germline CDR1 is MGHDK and CDR2 SYGVNS. The CDR3 consists of 12 residues. V lost 2 bases to trimming and J lost 11 bases, with 12 bases between them. The CDR3 region has the DNA TGTGCCAGCAGTGAAGGGGGCGCGAGGGCTTTCTTT. Protein sequence: CASSEGGARAFF. Drawing the rest from reference TRBV25-1 and TRBJ1-1, the complete variable domain is EADIYQTPRYLVIGTGKKITLECSQTMGHDKMYWYQQDPGMELHLIHYSYGVNSTEKGDLSSESTVSRIRTEHFPLTLESARPSHTSQYLCASSEGGARAFFGQGTRLTVV.

The chain links TRBV5-5 to TRBJ2-3; 11 bases fit TRBD2. V trimming: 0 bases; J trimming: 4 bases; junction bases outside the gene matches: 7. The germline V gene has CDR1 SGHKS and CDR2 YYEKEE (reference sequence). The CDR3 loop spans 17 amino acids. The CDR3 DNA sequence: TGTGCCAGCAGCTTGGTAGTCACTAGCGGGAGCTCAGATACGCAGTATTTT. Translating gives CASSLVVTSGSSDTQYF.

The V and J genes are TRBV11-2 and TRBJ2-7, with 11 bases matching TRBD2. This CDR3 has 15 amino acids. Germline loops: CDR1 SGHAT, CDR2 FQNNGV. The V gene end was trimmed by 0 bases and the J gene end by 6 bases; junction bases not matched to a gene: 4. The CDR3 bases are TGTGCCAGCAGCTTAGAGACTAGCGGGAAAGGCGAGCAGTACTTC. It yields the protein CASSLETSGKGEQYF.

This chain links TRBV5-8 with TRBJ2-2, with 11 bases identical to TRBD2. Germline values: CDR1 SGHTS, CDR2 YDEGEE. The trim removed 3 bases at V and 7 bases at J, leaving 8 bases unmatched. The CDR3 loop spans 16 amino acids. CDR3 residues: CASSWGLAESRGELFF. The CDR3 nucleotides read TGTGCCAGCAGCTGGGGACTAGCGGAGTCACGCGGGGAGCTGTTTTTT.

V usage is TRBV6-5 and J usage is TRBJ2-2, with 11 bases matching TRBD2. V shed 6 bases, J shed 3 bases, and the junction held 3 bases outside the gene matches. Looked up from germline, CDR1 is MNHEY and CDR2 is SVGAGI. CDR3 length: 15 amino acids. This CDR3 reads CASRLLAGDTGELFF. The CDR3 nucleotides read TGTGCCAGCAGGTTACTAGCGGGAGACACCGGGGAGCTGTTTTTT.